Below, 14 T cell receptor beta chains from the same sample are listed, as sequenced in a study of cytomegalovirus exposure and HLA in healthy donors (dated by TCRdb to between 2016 and 2019). Libraries were prepared through the immunoSEQ multiplex PCR assay. The multiplex PCR relied on a mix of 60 forward primers for TCR Vbeta segments and 13 reverse primers for TCR Jbeta segments. TCRdb obtained this table from immuneACCESS and retained in-frame rearrangements with V and J assigned. These tables miss some clones; where compared with another copy, unresolved V genes account for less than half of the shortfall, and the remainder is unexplained. The sample records 90,000 to 150,000 clones, 76% of which are singletons. In total, the top ten clones hold roughly 15% of the sample. The sequencing input was PBMCs. The origin of the receptors is a man between 45 and 60 years old in good health and CMV-seropositive.

The chain couples TRBV6-1 to TRBJ1-5; D remains unclear. This CDR3 is 14 amino acids long. Germline V gene sequence: CDR1 MNHNS, CDR2 SASEGT. Trimming shortened V by 8 bases and J by 1 base, and 12 bases separated the two germline ends. As DNA, the CDR3 is TGTGCCAGCTGGGGAGGACTGAGCAATCAGCCCCAGCATTTT. It specifies CASWGGLSNQPQHF.

This chain links TRBV29-1 with TRBJ2-1; no clear D gene. V lost 4 bases and J 7 bases, leaving 17 bases between the germline ends. Germline V gives CDR1 SQVTM, CDR2 ANQGSEA. The CDR3 runs to 14 residues. For the CDR3, the DNA is TGCAGCGTTGTGCCGGTGCGGTATCGGAATGAGCAGTTCTTC. Translated, it gives CSVVPVRYRNEQFF.

V is TRBV18 and J is TRBJ2-3; TRBD1 matches at 9 bases. This CDR3 has 16 amino acids. The V gene end was trimmed by 2 bases and the J gene end by 3 bases; junction bases not matched to a gene: 6. Germline CDR1 reads KGHSH; CDR2 reads LQKENI. The CDR3 sequence is CASSPTGQGTTDTQYF. The CDR3 bases are TGTGCCAGCTCACCAACCGGACAGGGGACTACAGATACGCAGTATTTT.

The V call is TRBV18, the J call TRBJ2-7; D gene uncertain. The germline gives CDR1 KGHSH, CDR2 LQKENI. The CDR3 runs to 13 residues. Trimming shortened V by 2 bases and J by 1 base, and 6 bases separated the two germline ends. Here the CDR3 reads CASSPSRSYEQYF. The CDR3 DNA reads TGTGCCAGCTCACCATCGAGGTCCTACGAGCAGTACTTC.

There are a few counts of this clone. The CDR3 DNA is TGCAGCGTTGGCCCCCCCTCGGGGGGAGCGAACTATGGCTACACCTTC. Its protein product is CSVGPPSGGANYGYTF. V and J are TRBV29-1 and TRBJ1-2; maybe TRBD1 (5 bases). The germline CDR1 and CDR2 sequences are SQVTM and ANQGSEA. The CDR3 is made up of 16 amino acids. Trimming left V 4 bases short and J 2 bases short, with 20 bases between.

The chain links TRBV11-2 to TRBJ2-5, with D hard to call. The DNA end is more similar to TRBJ2-7, so the J call may be wrong. Germline V gives CDR1 SGHAT, CDR2 FQNNGV. The CDR3 extends over 15 amino acids. DNA for the CDR3: TGTGCCAGCAGCTTAGAGAGACGCGGTACCTACGAGCAGTACTTC. It specifies CASSLERRGTYEQYF.

The rearrangement uses TRBV6-5 and TRBJ2-7, with a weak D call TRBD2 (6 bases). The germline gives CDR1 MNHEY, CDR2 SVGAGI. V lost 0 bases and J lost 4, with 16 bases in between. The CDR3 consists of 16 residues. The DNA for the CDR3 is TGTGCCAGCAGTTACTCGACCCAGCGGGCGGGGTACGAGCAGTACTTC. It yields the protein CASSYSTQRAGYEQYF.

This clone was detected a few times. The V call is TRBV11-2, the J call TRBJ2-5, with D unresolved. CDR1 SGHAT and CDR2 FQNNGV come from the germline V gene. This CDR3 has 12 amino acids. Trimming left V 2 bases short and J 5 bases short, with 6 bases between. This CDR3 reads CASSLIRETQYF. CDR3 DNA: TGTGCCAGCAGCTTAATCAGGGAGACCCAGTACTTC.

This clone appeared a few times. The chain combines TRBV19 with TRBJ1-5, with D hard to call. Trimming removed 3 bases at V and 4 bases at J, with 7 bases between. CDR1 and CDR2 (germline): LNHDA, SQIVND (reference sequence). The CDR3 runs to 13 residues. The CDR3 is CASSIGGNQPQHF. DNA for the CDR3: TGTGCCAGTAGTATCGGCGGGAATCAGCCCCAGCATTTT.

This chain joins TRBV27 and TRBJ2-3; TRBD1 matches 9 bases. This CDR3 is 14 amino acids long. Germline trimming cut 5 bases from V and 4 bases from J; bases unmatched to any gene: 4. Germline V lookup: CDR1 MNHEY, CDR2 SMNVEV (reference sequence). For the CDR3, the DNA is TGTGCCAGCAGTACGAGACAGGGGGCAGATACGCAGTATTTT. Translating gives CASSTRQGADTQYF.

The chain is built from TRBV2 and TRBJ2-1; 12 bases map to TRBD1. Germline values: CDR1 SNHLY, CDR2 FYNNEI. After removal of 8 bases from V and 8 bases from J, the junction contained 10 bases not matched to a gene. CDR3 size: 15 residues. CDR3 sequence: CASYDRDRGLDEQFF. DNA for the CDR3: TGTGCCAGCTATGACCGGGACAGGGGGCTGGATGAGCAGTTCTTC. Full variable domain (missing parts from reference TRBV2 and TRBJ2-1): EPEVTQTPSHQVTQMGQEVILRCVPISNHLYFYWYRQILGQKVEFLVSFYNNEISEKSEIFDDQFSVERPDGSNFTLKIRSTKLEDSAMYFCASYDRDRGLDEQFFGPGTRLTVL.

This clone appeared a few times. V usage is TRBV9 and J usage is TRBJ1-5; D is uncertain. V lost 0 bases and J 4 bases, leaving 5 bases between the germline ends. CDR1 is SGDLS, CDR2 YYNGEE, per germline. The CDR3 is 13 residues long. CDR3 loop: CASSVDGNQPQHF. DNA for the CDR3: TGTGCCAGCAGCGTAGACGGGAATCAGCCCCAGCATTTT.

This chain joins TRBV6-1 and TRBJ1-1; TRBD1 is a possible D gene (6 bases). V lost 11 bases and J lost 3, with 16 bases in between. The germline V gene encodes CDR1 MNHNS and CDR2 SASEGT. The CDR3 is 13 amino acids. The CDR3 DNA is TGTGCCCTTAGGGGGAGGGCGGACACTGAAGCTTTCTTT. The encoded protein is CALRGRADTEAFF.

The table lists this clone with a few counts. One junction end disagrees with the germline gene, perhaps due to a read error. V is TRBV2 and J is TRBJ2-2; TRBD1 is a possible D gene (6 bases). Germline V gene data show CDR1 as SNHLY and CDR2 as FYNNEI. The CDR3 consists of 13 residues. The CDR3 region has the DNA TGTGCCAGCAATGAACAGGGTAGGGGGGAGCTGTTTTTT. This sequence encodes CASNEQGRGELFF. Full variable domain (rest looked up from reference TRBV2 and TRBJ2-2): EPEVTQTPSHQVTQMGQEVILRCVPISNHLYFYWYRQILGQKVEFLVSFYNNEISEKSEIFDDQFSVERPDGSNFTLKIRSTKLEDSAMYFCASNEQGRGELFFGEGSRLTVL.